The T cell receptor beta chain described here comes from a study of a mutant IDH1 vaccine in newly diagnosed glioma. Study in general: In some groups vaccination began 4-6 weeks post-radiotherapy; others received it with temozolomide. Among treated patients, roughly 60% were male and about 38% female, and mean age was about 39 years. Antecedent treatment encompassed radiotherapy, temozolomide, or their combination; the majority received both.

This clone was seen just once. What it binds is unknown. Trimming cost V 4 bases and J 4 bases; bases outside gene matches: 3. This CDR3 contains 14 residues. Germline V gene sequence: CDR1 SGHRS, CDR2 YFSETQ. Described time point: week 23, last vaccination. In the vaccine, a single dose held 300 ug of the mutant IDH1 20-mer peptide, along with topical imiquimod. Sequencing was performed with immunoSEQ multiplex PCR; in TCRdb, only in-frame clones are kept and a portion is missing. The sample shows tens of thousands of clones, more than 75% of them seen only once. This receptor was obtained from a man aged 35-49 years with glioma. The gene calls are TRBV5-1 and TRBJ2-3, with 10 nucleotides matching TRBD2. Sample: PBMCs, taken from a glioma patient whose treatment included an IDH1 peptide vaccine. Written as DNA, the CDR3 is TGCGCCAGCAGCCTTAGCGGGAGGTCAGATACGCAGTATTTT. This codes for CASSLSGRSDTQYF.